This T cell receptor beta chain was captured in a study of PD-1 blockade in classical Hodgkin lymphoma. J was trimmed by 6 bases and V by 3 bases; bases with no gene match: 5. The CDR3 runs to 13 residues. Germline CDR1 reads SQVTM; CDR2 reads ANQGSEA. Measured with immunoSEQ multiplex PCR; TCRdb has only the in-frame clones, and not every one. The sample contains around 13,000 clones, roughly 86% of which appear only once. Regarding time point: cycle 4 day 1 (C4D1), after 6 weeks of nivolumab. Each and every patient relapsed after autologous stem cell transplantation, and patients got differing brentuximab vedotin exposure. Using magnetic negative selection, the CD4+ T cells were separated out of thawed PBMCs. Best responses included complete response and partial response; otherwise, the best response was progressive disease.

The sample here was CD4+ T cells from blood, taken before the fourth cycle of nivolumab. The TCR was taken from a human donor with classical Hodgkin lymphoma. The J gene is TRBJ2-3, the V gene TRBV29-1; the match to TRBD1 covers 8 bases. DNA of the CDR3: TGCAGCGTTGATCAGGGGGCATTGGATACGCAGTATTTT. Amino acid sequence: CSVDQGALDTQYF.